The sequence of this T cell receptor (beta chain) was determined in a study of CD8 T cells in Susac syndrome. As for the study in general: Patients with Susac syndrome were, at the time of blood collection, therapy-naive, maintained on corticosteroids, or maintained on intravenous immunoglobulin alone.

Sequencing of TCR beta drew on CD8+ and CD4+ T cells from blood. The patients with Susac syndrome were individuals who fulfilled the recently defined diagnostic criteria for disease that was either definite or probable. RNA, at about 0.5 to 1 ug, was reverse transcribed with random hexamers. TCR beta CDR3 was amplified by immunoSEQ multiplex PCR. This amplification extended across 54 Vbeta and 13 Jbeta segments. TCRdb reprocessed the immunoSEQ multiplex PCR reads via MiXCR and lists one record per CDR3 protein. The profile covers 200,000 to 250,000 distinct CDR3 sequences, with 94% appearing a single time and around 0.15% taken by the ten largest. The CDR3 runs 12 residues. V was pared by 11 bases and J by 6 bases, with 16 bases between. Germline CDR1 is SNHLY and CDR2 is FYNNEI.

The V and J genes are TRBV2 and TRBJ1-2; the D gene is possibly TRBD1 (6 bases). Sequencing was performed on CD4+ T cells from PBMCs. This clonotype originated in a human donor with Susac syndrome. The CDR3 sequence is CAGSEQGDGYTF. In nucleotides, the CDR3 is TGTGCCGGTTCGGAACAGGGCGATGGCTACACCTTC.